This T cell receptor beta chain is drawn from a study of OX40 agonist ivuxolimab in advanced cancers. CDR3 length: 16 amino acids. V was shortened by 0 bases and J by 4 bases, with 15 bases between the two germline ends. From germline, CDR1 is MNHNS and CDR2 SASEGT. General study findings and limits: The study found that CD8+ T cells averaged more expanded clones than CD4+.

As for this clone: The antigen remains undetermined.

Some clones are missing from TCRdb's copy, which holds only in-frame ones; the method was immunoSEQ multiplex PCR. The repertoire holds over 20,000 clones, with 76% as singletons. This sample comprised CD4+ or CD8+ T cells sorted from blood, obtained in a trial of the OX40 agonist ivuxolimab. This TCR was recovered from an adult with an advanced solid tumor such as melanoma, head and neck, liver or kidney cancer. The V call is TRBV6-1, the J call TRBJ1-2; no reliable D call. For the CDR3, the DNA is TGTGCCAGCAGTGAAGCGCTCCGGAGAGTGAGCTATGGCTACACCTTC. The encoded protein is CASSEALRRVSYGYTF.